This T cell receptor beta chain was identified during a study of beta chain features in type 1 diabetes. Regarding the study as a whole: Type 1 diabetes patients showed a moderate but significant shortening of TCRB CDR3s in all four CD4+ subsets.

Expressed TCRB transcripts were sequenced, since all the RNA that had been isolated was reverse transcribed. Libraries were prepared by immunoSEQ multiplex PCR; TCRdb keeps only in-frame clonotypes and omits some of them. This sample has roughly 730,000 clones, with around 15% found just once. Germline loops: CDR1 SGHRS, CDR2 YFSETQ. Trimming removed 4 bases at V and 4 bases at J, with 12 bases between. This CDR3 has 14 residues. Notes on this clone: Its antigen is as yet unknown.

The rearrangement links TRBV5-1 to TRBJ2-1; D is undetermined. The TCR originated in a man aged 18 to 29 with type 1 diabetes. Sample: naive CD4+ T cells from blood. The CDR3 spells CASSASTDYNEQFF. CDR3 bases: TGCGCCAGCAGCGCCAGTACAGATTACAATGAGCAGTTCTTC.